The entry below describes one T cell receptor (beta chain). Its antigen is as yet unknown. Assay: immunoSEQ multiplex PCR; the TCRdb copy retains only in-frame clones and omits some. In the table there are about 990,000 clones, 78% of which are singletons. This record belongs to a study of shared clonotypes between healthy human individuals. V lost 0 bases and J 2 bases, leaving 11 bases between the germline ends. Germline values: CDR1 SGHKS, CDR2 YYEKEE (reference sequence). The CDR3 spans 15 residues. Study conclusions and caveats: As a rule, naive subsets had a larger estimated richness than memory subsets.

The sequence came from a man aged 18 to 30 in good health. Some clones in this sample may be carry-over from other donors' samples. Input material: memory CD4+ T cells from PBMCs. Subset noted: CD45RA-negative fraction. The chain joins TRBV5-5 to TRBJ1-1, with D hard to call. The CDR3 sequence: CASSLAVVGNTEAFF. Here the CDR3 DNA reads TGTGCCAGCAGCTTGGCCGTAGTGGGTAACACTGAAGCTTTCTTT.